This TCR beta chain was profiled in a study of beta chain features in type 1 diabetes. The study, taken as a whole, reports: For type 1 diabetes patients, VDJ junctions showed fewer insertions and more deletions. These data did not resolve whether HLA type affects TCRB rearrangement.

Cells sorted by CD45RO/CCR7/CD25/CD127/CD95/CD27 comprised CD4+ naive, central memory, regulatory and stem cell-like memory cells. The sample holds a few counts of this clone. The target antigen is unknown. Germline V gives CDR1 GTSNPN, CDR2 SVGIG (reference sequence). J lost 2 bases, V lost 3 bases, and 7 bases had no gene match. The CDR3 totals 15 residues. As every portion of the isolated RNA was reverse transcribed, the sequencing read expressed TCRB transcripts. The repertoire was sequenced with immunoSEQ multiplex PCR; TCRdb's copy has only in-frame clones and lacks some. The repertoire holds some 240,000 clones, with roughly a tenth as singletons.

The sequencing sample was made of central memory CD4+ T cells from blood. The chain links TRBV30 to TRBJ2-1, with 7 bases matching TRBD2. The clonotype originates from a young man in good health. The DNA of the CDR3 is TGTGCCTGGAGGGACGGGAGGAAGGCCTACAATGAGCAGTTCTTC. Encoded protein: CAWRDGRKAYNEQFF.